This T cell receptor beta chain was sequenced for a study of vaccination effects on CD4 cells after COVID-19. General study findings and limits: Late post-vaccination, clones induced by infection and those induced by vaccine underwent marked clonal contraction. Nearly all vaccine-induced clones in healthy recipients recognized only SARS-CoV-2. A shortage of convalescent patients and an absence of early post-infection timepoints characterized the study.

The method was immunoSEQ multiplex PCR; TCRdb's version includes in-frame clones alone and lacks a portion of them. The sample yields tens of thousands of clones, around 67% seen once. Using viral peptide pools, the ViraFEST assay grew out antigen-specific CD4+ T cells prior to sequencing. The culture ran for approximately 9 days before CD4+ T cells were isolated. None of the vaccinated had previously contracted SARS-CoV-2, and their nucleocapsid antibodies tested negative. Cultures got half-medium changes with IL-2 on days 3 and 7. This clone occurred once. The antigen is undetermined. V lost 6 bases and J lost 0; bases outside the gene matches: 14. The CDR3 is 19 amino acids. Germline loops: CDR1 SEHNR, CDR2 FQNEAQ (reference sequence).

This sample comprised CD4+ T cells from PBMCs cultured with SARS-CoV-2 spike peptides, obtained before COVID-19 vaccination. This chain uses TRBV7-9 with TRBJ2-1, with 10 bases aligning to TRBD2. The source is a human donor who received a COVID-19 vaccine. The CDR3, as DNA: TGTGCCAGCAGTCCCCTACCGAGCGGGGGGGGGAGCTCCTACAATGAGCAGTTCTTC. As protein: CASSPLPSGGGSSYNEQFF.